These T cell receptor beta chains were read from a single sample in a study of technical replicates of blood from several donors. The repertoire was sequenced with immunoSEQ multiplex PCR; TCRdb's copy has only in-frame clones and lacks some. The repertoire includes tens of thousands of clones, 85% to 95% of them detected once, and around 0.25% sits in the top ten. The sequenced material came from T cells isolated from PBMCs. The receptors were sampled from a human donor in good health. Both conserved end residues are part of each CDR3. A D gene is named only where the DNA matches it firmly. Only some rows state a clone size, as once, few, many or a class for expanded clones.

v_gene: TRBV11-2; abundance: .; d_gene: TRBD2; j_gene: TRBJ2-1; len: 14; CDR3nt: TGTGCCAGCAGCGGAAGCGGGAGGGCCCATGAGCAGTTCTTC; CDR3aa: CASSGSGRAHEQFF
v_gene: TRBV2; abundance: .; d_gene: .; j_gene: TRBJ1-4; len: 12; CDR3nt: TGTGCCAGCAACCCCGGGATGGAAAAACTGTTTTTT; CDR3aa: CASNPGMEKLFF
v_gene: TRBV27; abundance: once; d_gene: TRBD2; j_gene: TRBJ2-1; len: 16; CDR3nt: TGTGCCAGCAGTTTATTTATATGGCGGGAGGGGGATGAGCAGTTCTTC; CDR3aa: CASSLFIWREGDEQFF
v_gene: TRBV5-5; abundance: few; d_gene: .; j_gene: TRBJ1-6; len: 15; CDR3nt: TGTGCCAGCAGCTTGGGTAGCTCCTATAATTCACCCCTCCACTTT; CDR3aa: CASSLGSSYNSPLHF
v_gene: TRBV6-5; abundance: once; d_gene: .; j_gene: TRBJ1-2; len: 14; CDR3nt: TGTGCCAGCAGTTACAAGCCGGGAAGCTATGGCTACACCTTC; CDR3aa: CASSYKPGSYGYTF
v_gene: TRBV19; abundance: .; d_gene: .; j_gene: TRBJ2-2; len: 14; CDR3nt: TGTGCCAGTAGCCAAATGGCGGGTGGCGGGGAGCTGTTTTTT; CDR3aa: CASSQMAGGGELFF
v_gene: TRBV7-2; abundance: once; d_gene: .; j_gene: TRBJ1-2; len: 14; CDR3nt: TGTGCCAGCAGCTTCCGGAGGGGAGCGGACGGCTACACCTTC; CDR3aa: CASSFRRGADGYTF
v_gene: TRBV4-1; abundance: .; d_gene: TRBD2; j_gene: TRBJ2-5; len: 16; CDR3nt: TGCGCCAGCAGCCAGGGTAGGCTAGCGGTGATAGAGACCCAGTACTTC; CDR3aa: CASSQGRLAVIETQYF
v_gene: TRBV28; abundance: .; d_gene: TRBD2; j_gene: TRBJ2-3; len: 18; CDR3nt: TGTGCCAGCAGTTTGAGCGGGAGGGCCCCGTGGGGCACAGATACGCAGTATTTT; CDR3aa: CASSLSGRAPWGTDTQYF
v_gene: TRBV7-8; abundance: once; d_gene: .; j_gene: TRBJ2-6; len: 16; CDR3nt: TGTGCCAGCAGCTTAGTTTCGGGGACTGGGGCCAACGTCCTGACTTTC; CDR3aa: CASSLVSGTGANVLTF
v_gene: TRBV10-3; abundance: .; d_gene: TRBD2; j_gene: TRBJ2-1; len: 18; CDR3nt: TGTGCCATCAGTGAAAGGGGTAGCGGGAGAAGCTCCTACAATGAGCAGTTCTTC; CDR3aa: CAISERGSGRSSYNEQFF
v_gene: TRBV6-1; abundance: .; d_gene: .; j_gene: TRBJ2-1; len: 14; CDR3nt: TGTGCCAGCAGGGAAGGGGGGGAGCGGAATGAGCAGTTCTTC; CDR3aa: CASREGGERNEQFF
v_gene: TRBV9; abundance: .; d_gene: .; j_gene: TRBJ1-1; len: 13; CDR3nt: TGTGCCAGCAGCGCCCGAGATACCACTGAAGCTTTCTTT; CDR3aa: CASSARDTTEAFF
v_gene: TRBV7-8; abundance: .; d_gene: .; j_gene: TRBJ2-5; len: 15; CDR3nt: TGTGCCAGCAGCTTTACCCCCAGGGGCCACGAGACCCAGTACTTC; CDR3aa: CASSFTPRGHETQYF
v_gene: TRBV21-1; abundance: .; d_gene: .; j_gene: TRBJ1-2; len: 12; CDR3nt: TGTGCCAGCAGGGGACAGGGGGGTGGCTACACCTTC; CDR3aa: CASRGQGGGYTF
v_gene: TRBV10-1; abundance: .; d_gene: .; j_gene: TRBJ2-3; len: 14; CDR3nt: TGCGCCAGCAGTGAGGGGACTAGCACAGATACGCAGTATTTT; CDR3aa: CASSEGTSTDTQYF
v_gene: TRBV14; abundance: .; d_gene: .; j_gene: TRBJ2-3; len: 16; CDR3nt: TGTGCCAGCAGCCAAGTGACCGACTTTAGCACAGATACGCAGTATTTT; CDR3aa: CASSQVTDFSTDTQYF
v_gene: TRBV2; abundance: .; d_gene: TRBD2; j_gene: TRBJ2-1; len: 15; CDR3nt: TGTGCCAGCTCGGGGGGAGGGGTCTCCTACAATGAGCAGTTCTTC; CDR3aa: CASSGGGVSYNEQFF
v_gene: TRBV28; abundance: .; d_gene: TRBD2; j_gene: TRBJ2-7; len: 13; CDR3nt: TGTGCCGCGGGGGGACCCCCCACCTACGAGCAGTACTTC; CDR3aa: CAAGGPPTYEQYF
v_gene: TRBV11-2; abundance: .; d_gene: .; j_gene: TRBJ1-2; len: 15; CDR3nt: TGTGCCAGCAGCTTAGTATACTGGGGAGAAGAGGGCTACACCTTC; CDR3aa: CASSLVYWGEEGYTF
v_gene: TRBV4-2; abundance: once; d_gene: .; j_gene: TRBJ2-5; len: 13; CDR3nt: TGTGCCAGCAGCCAGGACTACCAAGAGACCCAGTACTTC; CDR3aa: CASSQDYQETQYF
v_gene: TRBV10-1; abundance: .; d_gene: TRBD2; j_gene: TRBJ2-2; len: 14; CDR3nt: TGCGCCAGCAGCCAGCGGGGCTGGACCGGGGAGCTGTTTTTT; CDR3aa: CASSQRGWTGELFF
v_gene: TRBV2; abundance: .; d_gene: .; j_gene: TRBJ2-5; len: 13; CDR3nt: TGTGCCAGCATTCGGACTCCGCGGGAGACCCAGTACTTC; CDR3aa: CASIRTPRETQYF